This record covers a single TCR beta chain. The data were obtained in a study of patients and donors after allogeneic stem cell transplantation. The V end was cut by 2 bases, the J end by 6 bases, with 18 bases between. Germline CDR1 SEHNR, CDR2 FQNEAQ (reference sequence). CDR3 length: 16 amino acids. A single record per CDR3 protein comes from TCRdb applying MiXCR to the RT-PCR reads. The sample lists thousands of distinct CDR3 sequences, 9.5% to 15% seen once, with about 53% in the top ten. This clonotype originated in a human donor who was either an allogeneic HSCT recipient or a stem cell or donor lymphocyte infusion donor (not recorded which). It is not recorded whose cells these are; they may come from a transplant donor. The V gene is TRBV7-9, the J gene TRBJ2-3; D unclear. The sample comprised blood, either unsorted or a sorted T cell fraction (not recorded which). The CDR3: CASSLSLGYSGDTQYF. The DNA for the CDR3 is TGTGCCAGCAGCTTAAGCCTTGGGTACTCGGGCGATACGCAGTATTTT. The full variable domain, rest sourced from reference TRBV7-9 and TRBJ2-3, is DTGVSQNPRHKITKRGQNVTFRCDPISEHNRLYWYRQTLGQGPEFLTYFQNEAQLEKSRLLSDRFSAERPKGSFSTLEIQRTEQGDSAMYLCASSLSLGYSGDTQYFGPGTRLTVL.